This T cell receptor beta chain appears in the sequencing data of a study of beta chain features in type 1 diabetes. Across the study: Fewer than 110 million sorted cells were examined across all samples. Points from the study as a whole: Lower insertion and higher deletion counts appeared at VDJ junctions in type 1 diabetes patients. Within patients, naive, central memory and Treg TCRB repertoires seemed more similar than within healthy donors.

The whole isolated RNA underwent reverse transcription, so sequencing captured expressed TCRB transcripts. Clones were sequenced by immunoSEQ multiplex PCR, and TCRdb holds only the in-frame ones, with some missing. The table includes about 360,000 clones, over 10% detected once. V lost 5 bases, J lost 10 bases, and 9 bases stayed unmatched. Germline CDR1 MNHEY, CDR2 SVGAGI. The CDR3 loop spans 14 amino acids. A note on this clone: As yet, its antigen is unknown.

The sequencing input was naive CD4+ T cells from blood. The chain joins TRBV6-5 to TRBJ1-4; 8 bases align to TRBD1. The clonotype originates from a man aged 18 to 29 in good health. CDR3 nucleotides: TGTGCCAGCAGTCGATCCCCTACAGGGGGAAAACTGTTTTTT. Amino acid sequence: CASSRSPTGGKLFF.